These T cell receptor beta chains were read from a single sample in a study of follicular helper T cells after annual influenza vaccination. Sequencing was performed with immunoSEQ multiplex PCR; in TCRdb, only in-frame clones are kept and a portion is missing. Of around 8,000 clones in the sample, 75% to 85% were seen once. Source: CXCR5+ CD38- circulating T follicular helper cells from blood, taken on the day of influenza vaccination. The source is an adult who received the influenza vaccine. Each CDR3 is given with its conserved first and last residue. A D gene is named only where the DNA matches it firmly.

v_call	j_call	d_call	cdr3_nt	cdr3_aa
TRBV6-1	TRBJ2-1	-	TGTGCCAGCAGCCTGGGGGTCCACAATGAGCAGTTCTTC	CASSLGVHNEQFF
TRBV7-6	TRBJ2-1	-	TGTGCCCGAGACAATGAGCAGTTCTTC	CARDNEQFF
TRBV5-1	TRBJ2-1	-	TGCGCCAGCAGCTTGGGGATGGGGAGCTCCTACAATGAGCAGTTCTTC	CASSLGMGSSYNEQFF
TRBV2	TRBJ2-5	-	TGTGCCAGCAGTGACGACAGACGGTACCAAGAGACCCAGTACTTC	CASSDDRRYQETQYF
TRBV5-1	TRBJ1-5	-	TGCGCCAGCAGCTTATCAGCGGGTGGTCAGCCCCAGCATTTT	CASSLSAGGQPQHF
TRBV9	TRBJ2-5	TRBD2	TGTGCCAGCAGCGAAACCGGGACTAGCGAAGAGACCCAGTACTTC	CASSETGTSEETQYF
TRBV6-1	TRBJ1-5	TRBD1	TGTGCCAGCAGTGCGACAGGGTTTGGTCAGCCCCAGCATTTT	CASSATGFGQPQHF
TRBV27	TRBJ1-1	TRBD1	TGTGCCAGCAGGTCCTCCAGGGGGGCGAACACTGAAGCTTTCTTT	CASRSSRGANTEAFF
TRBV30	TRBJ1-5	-	TGTGCCTGGAGTGTTGGGGAGGGTCAGCCCCAGCATTTT	CAWSVGEGQPQHF
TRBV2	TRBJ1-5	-	TGTGCCAGCAAGGGGTATAGCAATCAGCCCCAGCATTTT	CASKGYSNQPQHF
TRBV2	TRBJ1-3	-	TGTGCCAGCAGTGAAGTTGTGTCTCTCAAGAGACGGGGAATACCCAAGGGGGGCATATATTTT	CASSEVVSLKRRGIPKGGIYF
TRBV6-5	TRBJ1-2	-	TGTGCCAGCAGTTACTCGAGGCAGCCTAACTATGGCTACACCTTC	CASSYSRQPNYGYTF
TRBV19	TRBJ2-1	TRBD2	TGTGCCAGTAGTATCGGGACTAGCGTAAATGAGCAGTTCTTC	CASSIGTSVNEQFF
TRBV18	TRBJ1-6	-	TGTGCCAGCTCAGTTTTAGGGACCGATGGAAGCTCCTATAATTCACCCCTCCACTTT	CASSVLGTDGSSYNSPLHF
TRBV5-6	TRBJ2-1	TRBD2	TGTGCCAGCAGCTCCCCCAGCGGGAGCTCCTACAATGAGCAGTTCTTC	CASSSPSGSSYNEQFF
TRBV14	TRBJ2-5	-	TGTGCCAGCAGCCCGGGCGGTTCCCAGTTGACCCAGTACTTC	CASSPGGSQLTQYF
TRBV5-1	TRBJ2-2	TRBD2	TGCGCCAGCAGCACCGTAAGCGGGGAGACCGGGGAGCTGTTTTTT	CASSTVSGETGELFF
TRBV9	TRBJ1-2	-	TGTGCCAGCAGCGTACAGGGAGGACTCCGGGGTGGCTATGGCTACACCTTC	CASSVQGGLRGGYGYTF